Listed below are T cell receptor beta chains from one sample, sequenced in a study of cytomegalovirus exposure and HLA in healthy donors. The method was immunoSEQ multiplex PCR; TCRdb's version includes in-frame clones alone and lacks a portion of them. This sample has 120,000 or so clones, with 60% to 85% found just once. Source material: PBMCs. The receptors were gathered from a woman in her 40s in good health and CMV-seronegative. CDR3s include the opening cysteine and the closing phenylalanine or tryptophan. A D gene is named only where the DNA matches it firmly. Clone size is stated in some rows and not others, as once, few, many or a class when expanded.

j_call: TRBJ2-1; v_call: TRBV27; clone_size: -; d_call: -; cdr3_nt: TGTGCCAGCAGTTTTACAGGGGGGGGGTACAATGAGCAGTTCTTC; cdr3_aa: CASSFTGGGYNEQFF
j_call: TRBJ1-1; v_call: TRBV6-5; clone_size: few; d_call: -; cdr3_nt: TGTGCCAGCAACTCAGGGATTGTGCTTGAAGCTTTCTTT; cdr3_aa: CASNSGIVLEAFF
j_call: TRBJ2-3; v_call: TRBV4-3; clone_size: -; d_call: -; cdr3_nt: TGCGCCAGCAGCCAAGAAAGTCGGAGTCGGGGCACAGATACGCAGTATTTT; cdr3_aa: CASSQESRSRGTDTQYF
j_call: TRBJ2-7; v_call: TRBV28; clone_size: -; d_call: TRBD2; cdr3_nt: TGTGCCAGCAGTACTAGCGGGAGTTACGAGCAGTACTTC; cdr3_aa: CASSTSGSYEQYF
j_call: TRBJ2-1; v_call: TRBV4-2; clone_size: -; d_call: TRBD2; cdr3_nt: TGTGCCAGCAGCCAAGATATGGGCGGGAGCATCGAGGATGAGCAGTTCTTC; cdr3_aa: CASSQDMGGSIEDEQFF
j_call: TRBJ2-1; v_call: TRBV28; clone_size: -; d_call: -; cdr3_nt: TGTGCCACCAGGGAATTTAGGGGCTCCTACAATGAGCAGTTCTTC; cdr3_aa: CATREFRGSYNEQFF
j_call: TRBJ1-1; v_call: TRBV4-1; clone_size: few; d_call: -; cdr3_nt: TGCGCCAGCAGCCAAGTAACAGGGCCTATCGCTTTCTTT; cdr3_aa: CASSQVTGPIAFF
j_call: TRBJ2-7; v_call: TRBV5-1; clone_size: few; d_call: -; cdr3_nt: TGCGCCAGCAGCTTGAGGGGGGGCACCTCAGCCAGCTACGAGCAGTACTTC; cdr3_aa: CASSLRGGTSASYEQYF
j_call: TRBJ1-2; v_call: TRBV28; clone_size: few; d_call: -; cdr3_nt: TGTGCCAGCAGCTTAGGAGACAGGCCATACCTTAACTATGGCTACACCTTC; cdr3_aa: CASSLGDRPYLNYGYTF
j_call: TRBJ1-3; v_call: TRBV7-9; clone_size: -; d_call: TRBD1; cdr3_nt: TGTGCCAGCAGCGGGACAGGGGGAAACACCATATATTTT; cdr3_aa: CASSGTGGNTIYF
j_call: TRBJ2-1; v_call: TRBV6-1; clone_size: -; d_call: -; cdr3_nt: TGTGCCAGCAGCCCGCGACAGGAATCATGGGAGCAGTTCTTC; cdr3_aa: CASSPRQESWEQFF
j_call: TRBJ2-7; v_call: TRBV6-5; clone_size: -; d_call: -; cdr3_nt: TGTGCCAGCAGTTACCTCGGTGCCGGGAACGAGCAGTACTTC; cdr3_aa: CASSYLGAGNEQYF
j_call: TRBJ2-3; v_call: TRBV9; clone_size: few; d_call: TRBD2; cdr3_nt: TGTGCCAGCAGCGTTAGACTAGCGCCAGATACGCAGTATTTT; cdr3_aa: CASSVRLAPDTQYF
j_call: TRBJ1-1; v_call: TRBV19; clone_size: -; d_call: TRBD1; cdr3_nt: TGTGCCAGTAGTCAGGGGGGATCGAACACTGAAGCTTTCTTT; cdr3_aa: CASSQGGSNTEAFF
j_call: TRBJ1-1; v_call: TRBV19; clone_size: -; d_call: TRBD1; cdr3_nt: TGTGCCAGTGGTTGGACAGGGATGAACACTGAAGCTTTCTTT; cdr3_aa: CASGWTGMNTEAFF
j_call: TRBJ2-1; v_call: TRBV2; clone_size: -; d_call: -; cdr3_nt: TGTGCCAGCAGACCCCGCGACAGAATATACAATGAGCAGTTCTTC; cdr3_aa: CASRPRDRIYNEQFF
j_call: TRBJ1-2; v_call: TRBV7-9; clone_size: -; d_call: TRBD1; cdr3_nt: TGTGCCAGCAGCTTAGGTGGACAGGCGGACTATGGCTACACCTTC; cdr3_aa: CASSLGGQADYGYTF
j_call: TRBJ2-2; v_call: TRBV19; clone_size: few; d_call: TRBD2; cdr3_nt: TGTGCCAGTAGGAAGCGGGGGGGCACCGGGGAGCTGTTTTTT; cdr3_aa: CASRKRGGTGELFF
j_call: TRBJ2-7; v_call: TRBV9; clone_size: -; d_call: -; cdr3_nt: TGTGCCAGCAGCGTAGCAGGGCTAGCGAACTACGAGCAGTACTTC; cdr3_aa: CASSVAGLANYEQYF
j_call: TRBJ2-1; v_call: TRBV19; clone_size: -; d_call: -; cdr3_nt: TGTGCCAGTAGTATGTCAGTGGGAGCCTACAATGAGCAGTTCTTC; cdr3_aa: CASSMSVGAYNEQFF